A selection of T cell receptor beta chains follows, all from one sample in a study of OX40 agonist ivuxolimab in advanced cancers. Profiling relied on immunoSEQ multiplex PCR, and the TCRdb table lists in-frame clones only, not all of them. This sample yields over 65,000 clones, of which 92% are seen a single time; around 0.5% belongs to the top ten. The material was CD4+ or CD8+ T cells sorted from blood, obtained in a trial of the OX40 agonist ivuxolimab. The receptor source for this set is an adult with an advanced solid tumor such as melanoma, head and neck, liver or kidney cancer. CDR3s include the opening cysteine and the closing phenylalanine or tryptophan. D genes are given only for firm matches. Size is omitted from some rows. Given values are once, few, many or a class for expanded clones.

TRBV28	.	TRBJ1-1	.	CASSLRRGEAFF	TGTGCCAGCAGTTTAAGGAGGGGTGAAGCTTTCTTT
TRBV6-5	.	TRBJ2-7	.	CASSYSIGGSYEQYF	TGTGCCAGCAGTTACTCGATCGGGGGCTCCTACGAGCAGTACTTC
TRBV2	TRBD1	TRBJ2-7	.	CASSLTGTYEQYF	TGTGCCAGCAGTCTGACAGGGACCTACGAGCAGTACTTC
TRBV28	.	TRBJ1-5	.	CASSLRQIYSNQPQHF	TGTGCCAGCAGTTTAAGACAGATTTATAGCAATCAGCCCCAGCATTTT
TRBV18	TRBD2	TRBJ2-3	.	CASSPRGGAYVDTQYF	TGTGCCAGCTCACCTCGGGGGGGGGCATACGTGGATACGCAGTATTTT
TRBV11-3	TRBD2	TRBJ2-7	.	CASSSGLAAGSGQYF	TGTGCCAGCAGCAGCGGACTAGCAGCGGGTTCGGGGCAGTACTTC
TRBV30	TRBD2	TRBJ2-5	.	CAWRGGGETQYF	TGTGCCTGGAGGGGGGGAGGGGAGACCCAGTACTTC
TRBV11-3	.	TRBJ2-2	.	CASSFTPEFGGGNTGELFF	TGTGCCAGCAGCTTTACCCCTGAGTTCGGAGGGGGGAACACCGGGGAGCTGTTTTTT
TRBV28	TRBD2	TRBJ2-4	.	CASRYRTSGEGNIQYF	TGTGCCAGCAGATACAGGACTAGCGGGGAGGGAAACATTCAGTACTTC
TRBV7-9	TRBD1	TRBJ1-6	.	CASSASGGPYSPLHF	TGTGCCAGCAGCGCCTCAGGGGGCCCTTATTCACCCCTCCACTTT
TRBV30	.	TRBJ2-3	once	CAWSKLAPTTDTQYF	TGTGCCTGGAGTAAGCTAGCCCCTACCACAGATACGCAGTATTTT
TRBV10-3	.	TRBJ1-5	.	CAISEGRGEGQPQHF	TGTGCCATCAGTGAGGGCAGGGGTGAGGGTCAGCCCCAGCATTTT
TRBV11-3	.	TRBJ1-1	few	CASSEGRNTEAFF	TGTGCCAGCAGCGAGGGGAGGAACACTGAAGCTTTCTTT
TRBV7-3	.	TRBJ1-2	.	CASSPSTGNGYTF	TGTGCCAGCAGCCCAAGCACAGGGAATGGCTACACCTTC
TRBV6-5	TRBD1	TRBJ1-5	.	CASRRDRVSNQPQHF	TGTGCCAGCAGGAGGGACAGGGTAAGCAATCAGCCCCAGCATTTT
TRBV4-2	.	TRBJ2-2	.	CASSQPTATGELFF	TGTGCCAGCAGCCAACCGACAGCCACCGGGGAGCTGTTTTTT
TRBV11-2	.	TRBJ2-3	.	CASSLQGLQGGEDTQYF	TGTGCCAGCAGCTTGCAAGGTTTGCAGGGCGGTGAGGATACGCAGTATTTT
TRBV7-8	TRBD2	TRBJ2-4	.	CASSLERAGLAKNIQYF	TGTGCCAGCAGCTTAGAGAGAGCGGGGCTAGCCAAAAACATTCAGTACTTC
TRBV20-1	.	TRBJ1-1	once	CSANRAEAFF	TGCAGTGCTAACAGGGCTGAAGCTTTCTTT
TRBV6-5	.	TRBJ1-2	.	CASSYRTGGYTF	TGTGCCAGCAGTTACCGTACGGGGGGCTACACCTTC
TRBV19	.	TRBJ2-6	.	CASSSAGFSSGANVLTF	TGTGCCAGTAGTAGCGCAGGGTTTAGCTCTGGGGCCAACGTCCTGACTTTC
TRBV6-5	.	TRBJ2-4	.	CASSPRGEAKNIQYF	TGTGCCAGCAGCCCACGAGGGGAAGCCAAAAACATTCAGTACTTC
TRBV9	.	TRBJ1-1	.	CASNLRGQDGAFF	TGTGCCAGCAACCTCAGGGGCCAAGATGGAGCTTTCTTT
TRBV2	TRBD2	TRBJ2-3	.	CASSERFTSGRYTQYF	TGTGCCAGCAGTGAGCGGTTTACTAGCGGGAGATATACGCAGTATTTT
TRBV5-1	TRBD1	TRBJ2-7	.	CASSLRQGRREQYF	TGCGCCAGCAGCCTCAGACAGGGACGCCGGGAGCAGTACTTC
TRBV19	.	TRBJ2-6	.	CASIVFSGTTGVSGANVLTF	TGTGCCAGTATAGTATTCTCCGGGACAACGGGCGTCTCTGGGGCCAACGTCCTGACTTTC
TRBV7-6	.	TRBJ2-5	.	CASSSWGVETQYF	TGTGCCAGCAGCTCCTGGGGGGTGGAGACCCAGTACTTC
TRBV28	TRBD1	TRBJ2-6	once	CASRRGQGKERSGANVLTF	TGTGCCAGCAGACGGGGACAGGGGAAAGAAAGGTCTGGGGCCAACGTCCTGACTTTC
TRBV28	.	TRBJ1-1	.	CASTGPSGPKAEAFF	TGTGCCAGCACGGGCCCTAGTGGACCGAAGGCTGAAGCTTTCTTT
TRBV7-2	.	TRBJ1-2	.	CASSQTPKDGYTF	TGTGCCAGCAGCCAGACACCCAAAGATGGCTACACCTTC
TRBV7-8	.	TRBJ2-1	.	CASSLGGKSRNEQFF	TGTGCCAGCAGCTTAGGGGGAAAGTCCCGCAATGAGCAGTTCTTC
TRBV27	.	TRBJ1-2	.	CASSLSGLNYGYTF	TGTGCCAGCAGTTTATCAGGGTTGAACTATGGCTACACCTTC
TRBV5-6	.	TRBJ2-3	.	CASSQGVRTTDTQYF	TGTGCCAGCAGTCAGGGAGTCAGGACCACAGATACGCAGTATTTT
TRBV20-1	TRBD2	TRBJ2-7	.	CLAGGSYEQYF	TGCTTAGCGGGAGGCTCCTACGAGCAGTACTTC
TRBV7-6	.	TRBJ1-2	.	CASSFNDGTHYGYTF	TGTGCCAGCAGCTTCAACGATGGAACCCACTATGGCTACACCTTC
TRBV6-5	TRBD1	TRBJ2-1	.	CASSSGQGFSHEQFF	TGTGCCAGCAGTTCCGGACAGGGGTTTAGCCATGAGCAGTTCTTC